The 20 T cell receptor beta chains listed next were all sequenced from one sample in a study of T cell responses to AZD1222 COVID-19 vaccine. Generated by immunoSEQ multiplex PCR, the TCRdb table keeps only in-frame clones and is missing some. The data show under 200,000 clones, around 94% seen once. The specimen comprised peripheral blood, sampled 28 days after the second dose of the MenACWY control vaccine. The receptors shown here come from an adult who received the MenACWY meningococcal vaccine as a control.

The chain joins TRBV11-2 to TRBJ2-2, with 7 bases fitting TRBD2. Germline V gene sequence: CDR1 SGHAT, CDR2 FQNNGV. V was pared by 5 bases and J by 7 bases, with 4 bases of the junction left unmatched. The CDR3 is 13 residues long. The chain's CDR3 is CASSEVAGGELFF. DNA of the CDR3: TGTGCCAGCAGCGAAGTAGCGGGCGGGGAGCTGTTTTTT.

The chain employs TRBV4-2 and TRBJ2-7, with a possible D match to TRBD2 (6 bases). Germline V gene sequence: CDR1 LGHNA, CDR2 YNFKEQ. The V gene lost 3 bases and the J gene lost 0 bases, with 15 bases spanning the gap. CDR3 length equals 16 residues. CDR3 loop: CASSQLLALHSYEQYF. In DNA, the CDR3 is TGTGCCAGCAGCCAGCTGCTAGCGCTCCACTCCTACGAGCAGTACTTC.

V is TRBV7-9 and J is TRBJ1-1; the D gene is possibly TRBD1 (5 bases). Looked up from germline, CDR1 is SEHNR and CDR2 is FQNEAQ (reference sequence). The V gene lost 5 bases and the J gene lost 5 bases, with 12 bases spanning the gap. The CDR3 extends over 13 amino acids. CDR3 coding DNA: TGTGCCAGCAGCCCCGGGAGGGGAACTGAAGCTTTCTTT. Its protein is CASSPGRGTEAFF.

This clone was seen a handful of times. The chain is built from TRBV6-8 and TRBJ2-7; TRBD2 is a possible D gene (5 bases). This CDR3 region has 12 residues. Trimming took off 8 bases at V and 7 bases at J, with 15 bases between the two ends. Germline loops: CDR1 MNHGY, CDR2 SAAAGT. The CDR3 reads CASQDGIPEQYF. Written as DNA, the CDR3 is TGTGCCAGCCAGGACGGGATTCCGGAGCAGTACTTC.

The gene calls are TRBV10-1 and TRBJ2-7; D gene ambiguous. With 2 bases removed from V and 6 bases from J, the gap between germline ends came to 11 bases. Germline V gene lookup returns CDR1 WNHNN and CDR2 SYGVQD (reference sequence). CDR3 length: 13 residues. The CDR3 reads CASSERSGVEQYF. CDR3 in DNA: TGCGCCAGCAGTGAGAGGTCGGGTGTCGAGCAGTACTTC.

CDR3 coding DNA: TGTGCCAGCAGTAACAGGGCAACGGGGTTTAATGAAAAACTGTTTTTT. Its translation is CASSNRATGFNEKLFF. The chain has TRBV11-2 and TRBJ1-4; D might be TRBD1 (6 bases). This CDR3 is 16 amino acids long. Germline V lookup: CDR1 SGHAT, CDR2 FQNNGV. Trimming removed 6 bases from V and 4 bases from J, with 18 bases in between. Supplemented by reference TRBV11-2 and TRBJ1-4, the full variable domain reads EAGVAQSPRYKIIEKRQSVAFWCNPISGHATLYWYQQILGQGPKLLIQFQNNGVVDDSQLPKDRFSAERLKGVDSTLKIQPAKLEDSAVYLCASSNRATGFNEKLFFGSGTQLSVL.

The V call is TRBV29-1, the J call TRBJ1-3; perhaps TRBD1 as D (5 bases). V dropped 3 bases and J dropped 3 bases, with 18 bases sitting between them. Germline-derived CDR1 and CDR2 are SQVTM and ANQGSEA. The CDR3 runs to 16 residues. CDR3 region: CSVDSFTRDGGNTIYF. The CDR3 DNA is TGCAGCGTTGACTCGTTCACGCGGGACGGTGGAAACACCATATATTTT.

V gene TRBV21-1 combines with J gene TRBJ1-1. TRBV21-1 is an annotated pseudogene. The CDR3 extends over 14 amino acids. The CDR3 DNA reads as TGTGCCAGCAGAATACTTTATTTAAACACTGAAGCTTTCTTT. Translation gives CASRILYLNTEAFF.

CDR3 nucleotides: TGTGCCACCAGCAGAGTGACGAGGGTGAGCCACAATGAGCAGTTCTTC. The encoded protein is CATSRVTRVSHNEQFF. The chain employs TRBV15 and TRBJ2-1; TRBD2 might be the D (5 bases). Germline CDR1 LNHNV, CDR2 YYDKDF (reference sequence). The ends were cut back, 1 base at V and 5 bases at J, with 15 bases in the middle. CDR3 length: 16 amino acids.

V usage is TRBV27 and J usage is TRBJ2-5, with a weak D call TRBD1 (5 bases). This CDR3 region has 13 residues. Trimming pared 0 bases from V and 5 bases from J, leaving 7 bases between. The germline CDR1 and CDR2 sequences are MNHEY and SMNVEV (reference sequence). The CDR3 here is CASSLSGVETQYF. DNA of the CDR3: TGTGCCAGCAGTTTATCAGGGGTGGAGACCCAGTACTTC.

The chain recombines TRBV12-3 or TRBV12-4 with TRBJ2-1; a possible D gene is TRBD2 (5 bases). V lost 1 base to trimming and J lost 6 bases, with 7 bases between them. The CDR3 length is 13 residues. The CDR3 region has the DNA TGTGCCAGCAGTTTAGGAGCGGTCAATGAGCAGTTCTTC. This codes for CASSLGAVNEQFF.

V and J are TRBV30 and TRBJ2-3; weak D call: TRBD2 (5 bases). The CDR3 has 13 amino acids. Germline CDR1 GTSNPN, CDR2 SVGIG (reference sequence). Trimming shortened V by 4 bases and J by 5 bases, and 13 bases separated the two germline ends. DNA for the CDR3: TGTGCCTGGATCCTGGCGGGCAGAGATACGCAGTATTTT. It yields the protein CAWILAGRDTQYF.

V usage is TRBV5-1 and J usage is TRBJ2-7; D possibly matches TRBD1 or TRBD2 (5 bases each). Trimming took off 3 bases at V and 3 bases at J, with 16 bases between the two ends. In germline, CDR1 is SGHRS, CDR2 YFSETQ. The CDR3 spans 15 residues. The CDR3 bases are TGCGCCAGCAGCTCACACCCTGGGGGAGACTACGAGCAGTACTTC. This gives the protein CASSSHPGGDYEQYF.

V is TRBV29-1 and J is TRBJ2-1; D gene ambiguous. Trimming removed 6 bases from V and 0 bases from J, with 12 bases in between. Per the germline V gene, CDR1 is SQVTM and CDR2 is ANQGSEA. This CDR3 region has 14 residues. CDR3 coding DNA: TGCAGCGTCGATCGTTATGACTCCTACAATGAGCAGTTCTTC. This sequence encodes CSVDRYDSYNEQFF.

The table lists this clone with a few counts. The DNA of the CDR3 is TGTGCCAGCAGTGAGGGACTAGCGGGAGGGTATGAGCAGTTCTTC. As protein: CASSEGLAGGYEQFF. The rearrangement joins TRBV25-1 to TRBJ2-1, with 16 bases that match TRBD2. The germline V gene encodes CDR1 MGHDK and CDR2 SYGVNS. V was pared by 3 bases and J by 8 bases, with 1 base of the junction left unmatched. CDR3 length: 15 residues.

The V and J genes are TRBV5-1 and TRBJ2-7; no firm D call. Germline CDR1 reads SGHRS; CDR2 reads YFSETQ. This CDR3 spans 14 amino acids. Trimming pared 0 bases from V and 5 bases from J, leaving 12 bases between. The CDR3 sequence: CASSLGDTAHEQYF. DNA of the CDR3: TGCGCCAGCAGCTTGGGGGATACCGCCCACGAGCAGTACTTC.

The chain uses TRBV14 and TRBJ2-3, with TRBD1 as a possible D gene (5 bases). Germline CDR1 SGHDN, CDR2 FVKESK. The CDR3 length is 13 residues. Trimming left V 2 bases short and J 8 bases short, with 11 bases between. The CDR3 sequence is CASSQRTIGTQYF. Here the CDR3 DNA reads TGTGCCAGCAGCCAAAGGACAATTGGTACGCAGTATTTT.

This chain links TRBV6-5 with TRBJ2-1; TRBD2 is a possible D gene (5 bases). The CDR3 length is 16 residues. V lost 2 bases and J lost 6, with 17 bases in between. The V gene's germline CDR1 is MNHEY and CDR2 SVGAGI. CDR3 sequence: CASSYGSWASTNEQFF. In DNA form, the CDR3 reads TGTGCCAGCAGTTACGGATCATGGGCTAGCACCAATGAGCAGTTCTTC.

The J gene is TRBJ2-7, the V gene TRBV12-3 or TRBV12-4, with unresolved D. CDR3 length: 11 residues. Trimming took 4 bases from V and 5 from J, leaving 6 bases between them. The CDR3 region is CASSSVHEQYF. CDR3 nucleotide sequence: TGTGCCAGCAGTTCTGTACACGAGCAGTACTTC.

V and J are TRBV12-3 or TRBV12-4 and TRBJ1-2; D is unclear. This CDR3 spans 12 amino acids. The germline V and J ends were trimmed by 1 base and 7 bases, with 7 bases remaining between them. The CDR3 sequence: CASSLDSVGYTF. DNA of the CDR3: TGTGCCAGCAGTTTAGATTCGGTTGGCTACACCTTC.